This T cell receptor beta chain was observed in a study of blood T cell repertoires in COVID-19 (dated by TCRdb to 2019 to 2021). Study-level background: Samples from collaborators originated in the United States, Italy and Spain and spanned both the acute and convalescent phases of COVID-19. Nearly every sample came with metadata listing a de-identified subject ID, COVID-19 status, age in years and sex. Samples were obtained from the ongoing ImmuneRACE study (first 160 participants) and from over 1,000 subjects provided by 6 global collaborators. The repertoires were released in a freely available public database meant as a resource for research on the immune response to SARS-CoV-2. The material from the prospective study consisted of cDNA or gDNA derived from T cells, B-cell-depleted T cells, or PBMCs. Where available, HLA class I and class II types were obtained from metadata supplied by the sample provider rather than from assay-based typing. The dataset comprised deeply sampled blood TCRbeta repertoires from subjects exposed to, actively infected with, or recovered from COVID-19. Beyond this particular receptor, the publication reports: The amount of clinical and demographic metadata varied by source and participant and was provided uncurated.

TCRbeta CDR3 regions were amplified from genomic DNA using the immunoSEQ Assay, a bias-controlled multiplex PCR. The authors' pipeline ran thus. Within the assay, amplification of reference gene primers was used to estimate how many nucleated cells each sample contained. To quantify the absolute abundance of each unique TCRbeta CDR3 rearrangement, sequence reads were collapsed and filtered. For each sample, productive Simpson clonality was calculated as the square root of Simpson's diversity index over productive rearrangements. As stored in TCRdb, this immuneACCESS dataset retains in-frame rearrangements with V and J assigned. A fraction of the clones does not appear; measured against another copy, unresolved V genes explain less than half of the discrepancy, and the remainder lacks a known reason. From that table come the V and J calls and clone size; the DNA was used to work out D and trimming. This sample comprises about 46,000 clones, around 90% of them detected only once. The top ten clonotypes cover approximately 8.4% of the sample.

Of note for this clone: Its antigen is currently not known. Qualities for individual bases were not recorded, and no much larger clone is one base off.

The collaborating institutions used their own protocols to collect whole blood in K2EDTA tubes. For TCRbeta analysis, collaborators shipped samples in one of three forms: frozen whole blood, isolated PBMCs, or DNA extracted from either of those sample types. V lost 6 bases and J lost 6 bases, and the count of bases not matched to a germline gene is 9. The CDR3 starts with the cysteine, ends with the phenylalanine, and has 14 residues. Only the CDR3 part of the read is kept: 42 bases, read in frame from the first base. The germline V gene (reference sequence) yields MNHNY for CDR1 and SVGAGI for CDR2.

Sequenced sample: peripheral blood. This receptor was obtained from a middle-aged man with acute or convalescent COVID-19. This chain is built from TRBV6-6 and TRBJ1-2; the junction holds 8 bases that match TRBD1. The CDR3 region reads CASSERQGMDGYTF. The sequenced DNA: TGTGCCAGCAGCGAGCGACAGGGGATGGATGGCTACACCTTC.